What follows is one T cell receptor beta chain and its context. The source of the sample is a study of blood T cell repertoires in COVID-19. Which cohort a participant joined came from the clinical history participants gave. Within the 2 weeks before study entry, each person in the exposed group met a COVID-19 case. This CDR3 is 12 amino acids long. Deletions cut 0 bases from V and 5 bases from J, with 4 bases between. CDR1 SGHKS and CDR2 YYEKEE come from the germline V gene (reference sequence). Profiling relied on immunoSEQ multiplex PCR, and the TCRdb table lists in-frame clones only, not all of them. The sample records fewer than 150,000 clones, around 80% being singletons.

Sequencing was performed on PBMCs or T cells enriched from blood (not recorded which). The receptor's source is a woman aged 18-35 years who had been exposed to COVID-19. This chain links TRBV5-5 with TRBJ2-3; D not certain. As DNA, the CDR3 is TGTGCCAGCAGCTTGGGTATAGATACGCAGTATTTT. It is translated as CASSLGIDTQYF.